This T cell receptor beta chain was recovered during a study of blood T cell repertoires in COVID-19. In the study overall: Samples representing acute and convalescent COVID-19 were sourced from the United States, Italy and Spain. T cells, B-cell-depleted T cells, or PBMCs provided the cDNA or gDNA that served as material.

Libraries were prepared by immunoSEQ multiplex PCR; TCRdb keeps only in-frame clonotypes and omits some of them. The sample has a few hundred thousand clones, approximately 85% seen once. The CDR3 runs to 12 residues. Trimming cost V 2 bases and J 10 bases, with 9 bases left between them. Per germline, CDR1 MDHEN and CDR2 SYDVKM. Those who participated ranged in age from roughly 18 to 89 years and resided in 20 to 25 US areas. Grouping used clinical history reported by participants in a survey and questionnaire. The sample comprised PBMCs or T cells enriched from blood (not recorded which). This receptor was taken from a woman in her 30s who had recovered from COVID-19. The V and J genes are TRBV28 and TRBJ1-3, with D hard to call. CDR3 in DNA: TGTGCCAGCAGTTTAGGTCCAACAACCATATATTTT. Encoded protein: CASSLGPTTIYF.